The rows below give T cell receptor beta chains drawn from one sample of a study of blood T cells in healthy people across ages. MiXCR, applied by TCRdb to the 5' RACE reads, yields one record per CDR3 protein. The sample holds 550,000 to 600,000 distinct CDR3 sequences, roughly 48% seen once. The material sequenced was blood. These TCRs come from a man aged 80 or over in good health. Each CDR3 is given with its conserved first and last residue. A D gene is named only where the DNA matches it firmly. The size of a clone is reported for some rows only, either as once, few or many, or as a class for expanded clones.

size	V	D	J	DNA	CDR3
NA	TRBV6-1	NA	TRBJ2-1	TGTGCCAGCAGCCAACAAGGGGCCGGGACTTACAATGAGCAGTTCTTC	CASSQQGAGTYNEQFF
NA	TRBV7-2	TRBD2	TRBJ2-7	TGTGCCAGCAGCCTCGGGGGGAGTTACTACGAGCAGTACTTC	CASSLGGSYYEQYF
few	TRBV2	TRBD1	TRBJ2-5	TGTGCCAGTCAGGGGGCTGGGCAAGAGACCCAGTACTTC	CASQGAGQETQYF
few	TRBV7-2	TRBD2	TRBJ2-1	TGTGCCAGCAGCTTGCGGGAGGCGTATGAGCAGTTCTTC	CASSLREAYEQFF
NA	TRBV7-6	NA	TRBJ1-1	TGTGCCAGCAGCTACACAGTAGACACTGAAGCTTTCTTT	CASSYTVDTEAFF
NA	TRBV7-9	NA	TRBJ2-1	TGTGCCACCGCGGGATGTTTTGGGAATGAGCAGTTCTTC	CATAGCFGNEQFF
NA	TRBV7-2	NA	TRBJ2-3	TGTGCCAGCAGCTTAGCCACAGGGTTAAGTACAGATACGCAGTATTTT	CASSLATGLSTDTQYF
NA	TRBV10-3	TRBD2	TRBJ2-4	TGTGCCATCGGCACTGGACTAGCAGAAAACATTCAGTACTTC	CAIGTGLAENIQYF
NA	TRBV13	NA	TRBJ2-7	TGTGCCAGCAGCTTTGAGGGACGCGGCGAGCAGTACTTC	CASSFEGRGEQYF
NA	TRBV6-2/TRBV6-3	NA	TRBJ2-5	TGTGCCAGCCTTAGCCGAGGGACTTGGGAGACCCAGTACTTC	CASLSRGTWETQYF
few	TRBV4-1	TRBD1	TRBJ2-7	TGCGCCAGCAGCCAAGAGAGGACAGGGGCCTCCTACGAGCAGTACTTC	CASSQERTGASYEQYF
few	TRBV7-9	TRBD2	TRBJ2-5	TGTGCCAGCAGCTTGTTGAGCCTAGCGGGAGGAGAGACCCAGTACTTC	CASSLLSLAGGETQYF
once	TRBV2	NA	TRBJ2-5	TGTGCCAGCAGTGGGGGGGATCAAGAGACCCAGTACTTC	CASSGGDQETQYF
NA	TRBV3-1	NA	TRBJ2-7	TGTGCCAGCCAGGGGAGGGTCGCCTACGAGCAGTACTTC	CASQGRVAYEQYF
NA	TRBV7-3	NA	TRBJ2-3	TGTGCCAGCAGTTTACTTTCTGGGAGTCGAGATACGCAGTATTTT	CASSLLSGSRDTQYF
NA	TRBV6-2/TRBV6-3	NA	TRBJ2-5	TGTGCCAGCAGTTACCGGGAGTTAGAGACCCAGTACTTC	CASSYRELETQYF
NA	TRBV20-1	TRBD2	TRBJ2-1	TGCAGTGCTGATATAGCGGGGGCACTCTCCTACAATGAGCAGTTCTTC	CSADIAGALSYNEQFF
many	TRBV7-2	NA	TRBJ1-4	TGTGCCAGCAGCTTAGGCACAGCAACTAATGAAAAACTGTTTTTT	CASSLGTATNEKLFF
NA	TRBV4-2	NA	TRBJ2-7	TGTGCCAGCAGGGGACGGAACTACGAGCAGTACTTC	CASRGRNYEQYF
few	TRBV7-2	NA	TRBJ1-2	TGTGCCAGCAGCTTAGCGACGCAGTCTAACTATGGCTACACCTTC	CASSLATQSNYGYTF
once	TRBV4-3	NA	TRBJ2-1	TGCGCCAGCAGCCAAGACGAAAGTAGTAGGGGTGCGGGAAGCAATGAGCAGTTCTTC	CASSQDESSRGAGSNEQFF
NA	TRBV7-2	NA	TRBJ2-7	TGTGCCAGCAGCTTAAATCGGGGAAACTACGAGCAGTACTTC	CASSLNRGNYEQYF
NA	TRBV11-2	TRBD1	TRBJ2-3	TGTGCCAGCAGCCTCAGGACAGGCGGTAGCGCAGATACGCAGTATTTT	CASSLRTGGSADTQYF